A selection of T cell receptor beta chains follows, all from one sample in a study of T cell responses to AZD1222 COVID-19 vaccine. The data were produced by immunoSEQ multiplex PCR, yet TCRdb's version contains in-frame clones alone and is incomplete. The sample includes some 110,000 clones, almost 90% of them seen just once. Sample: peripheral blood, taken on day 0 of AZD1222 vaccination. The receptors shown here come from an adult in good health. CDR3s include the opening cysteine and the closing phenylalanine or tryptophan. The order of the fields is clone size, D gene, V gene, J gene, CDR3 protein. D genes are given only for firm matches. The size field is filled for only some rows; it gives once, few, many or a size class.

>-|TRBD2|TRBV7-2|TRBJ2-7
CASSPSGLAGDSYEQYF
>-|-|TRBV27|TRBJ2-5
CASQESTGQETQYF
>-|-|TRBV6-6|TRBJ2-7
CASSYRRDYEQYF
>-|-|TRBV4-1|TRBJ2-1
CASSRGLYESYNEQFF
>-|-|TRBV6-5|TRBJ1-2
CASSRTGNLYGYTF
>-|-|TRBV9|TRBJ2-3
CASSVEGRDTQYF
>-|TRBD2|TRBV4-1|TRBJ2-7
CASSLFPGAGGPSYEQYF
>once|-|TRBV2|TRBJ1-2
CASSRNGYTF
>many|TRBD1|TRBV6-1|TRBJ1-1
CASSERGGTGEAFF
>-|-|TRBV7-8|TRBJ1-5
CASSLVTGRQPQHF
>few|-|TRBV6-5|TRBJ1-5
CASRGGGDQPQHF
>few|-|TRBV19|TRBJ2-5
CASSATREETQYF
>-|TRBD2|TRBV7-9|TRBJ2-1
CASSPLTGGRTGDEQFF
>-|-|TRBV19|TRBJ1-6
CASSIEGQINSPLHF
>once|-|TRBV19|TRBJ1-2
CASSIATFDGYTF
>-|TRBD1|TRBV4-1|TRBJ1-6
CASSQDRVLAPLHF
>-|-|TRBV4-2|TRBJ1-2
CASSQEGGTSGYTF
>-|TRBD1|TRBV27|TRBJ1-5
CASSFAGTGASSNQPQHF
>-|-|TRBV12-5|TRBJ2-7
CASGLVGSYEQYF
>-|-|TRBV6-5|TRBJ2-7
CASSSRGPYEQYF
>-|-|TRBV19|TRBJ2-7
CASSGWTAEGYEQYF
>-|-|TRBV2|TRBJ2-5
CASSEVGARETQYF
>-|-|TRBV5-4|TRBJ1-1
CASSPGGVRENTEAFF
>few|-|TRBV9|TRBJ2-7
CASSVAAGPRTYEQYF
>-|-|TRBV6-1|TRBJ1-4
CASSELPETNEKLFF
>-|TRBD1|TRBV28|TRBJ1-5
CASSLDRGGNQPQHF
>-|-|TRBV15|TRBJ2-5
CATSRDGEYF
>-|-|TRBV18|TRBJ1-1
CASSPPGGEAFF
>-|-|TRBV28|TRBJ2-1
CASSSAASSYNEQFF
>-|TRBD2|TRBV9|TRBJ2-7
CASSVTTGGYEQYF
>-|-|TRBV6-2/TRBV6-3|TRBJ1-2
CASRYAVALYGYTF
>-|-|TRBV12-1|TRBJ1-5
CASSFHRSNQPQHF
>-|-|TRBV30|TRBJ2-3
CAWSRGIDTDTQYF
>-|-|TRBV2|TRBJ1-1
CASTAQMNTEAFF
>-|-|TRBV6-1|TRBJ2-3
CASSEAYGTDTQYF
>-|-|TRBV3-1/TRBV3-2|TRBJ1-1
CASSQQGRANTEAFF
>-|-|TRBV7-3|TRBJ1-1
CASSSLPRGNTEAFF
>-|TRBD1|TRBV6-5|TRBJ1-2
CASSETGKAYGYTF
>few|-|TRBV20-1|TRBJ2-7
CSASLSGPYEQYF
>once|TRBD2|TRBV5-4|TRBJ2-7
CASSLSSGGAREQYF